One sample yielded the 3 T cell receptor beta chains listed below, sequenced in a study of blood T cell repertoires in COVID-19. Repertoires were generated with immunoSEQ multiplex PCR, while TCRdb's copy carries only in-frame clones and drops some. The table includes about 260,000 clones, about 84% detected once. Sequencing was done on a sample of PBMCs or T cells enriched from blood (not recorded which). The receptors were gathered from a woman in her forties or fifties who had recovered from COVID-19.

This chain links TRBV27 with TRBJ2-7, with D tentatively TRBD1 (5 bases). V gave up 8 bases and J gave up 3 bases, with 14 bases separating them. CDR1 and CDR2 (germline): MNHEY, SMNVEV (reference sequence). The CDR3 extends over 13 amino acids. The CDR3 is CASGPGPFYEQYF. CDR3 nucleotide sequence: TGTGCCAGCGGACCAGGGCCTTTCTACGAGCAGTACTTC.

The CDR3, as DNA: TGTGCCAGCAGCTTCTTGGGACAGGGGGCGCTTGGGGCCAACGTCCTGACTTTC. Translation gives CASSFLGQGALGANVLTF. V usage is TRBV5-4 and J usage is TRBJ2-6; 12 nucleotides align to TRBD1. Germline CDR1 SGHNT, CDR2 YYREEE (reference sequence). The CDR3 sequence is 18 residues long. Trimming removed 2 bases from V and 3 bases from J; junction bases left unmatched: 6.

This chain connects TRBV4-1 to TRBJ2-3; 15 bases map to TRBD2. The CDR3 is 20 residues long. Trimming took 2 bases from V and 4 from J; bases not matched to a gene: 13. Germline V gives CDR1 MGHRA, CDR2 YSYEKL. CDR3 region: CASSQPGLAGGPNEADTQYF. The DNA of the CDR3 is TGCGCCAGCAGCCAACCCGGACTAGCGGGGGGGCCAAATGAGGCAGATACGCAGTATTTT.